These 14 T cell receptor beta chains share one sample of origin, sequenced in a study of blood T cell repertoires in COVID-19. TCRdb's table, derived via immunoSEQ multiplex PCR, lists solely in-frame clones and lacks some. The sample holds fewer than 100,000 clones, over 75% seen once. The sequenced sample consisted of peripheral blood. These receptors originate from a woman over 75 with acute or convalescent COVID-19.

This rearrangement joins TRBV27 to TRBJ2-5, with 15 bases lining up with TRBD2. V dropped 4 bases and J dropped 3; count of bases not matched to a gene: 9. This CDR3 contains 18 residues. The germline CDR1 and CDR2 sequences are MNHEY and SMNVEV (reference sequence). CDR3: CASSSQPGLAGGEETQYF. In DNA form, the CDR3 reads TGTGCCAGCAGTTCCCAACCGGGACTAGCGGGGGGAGAAGAGACCCAGTACTTC.

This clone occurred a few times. In nucleotides, the CDR3 is TGCGCCAGCAGGCGAGAAAACCCCTCCTACAATGAGCAGTTCTTC. Translated: CASRRENPSYNEQFF. The chain recombines TRBV4-1 with TRBJ2-1; no reliable D call. The germline V gene has CDR1 MGHRA and CDR2 YSYEKL. With 6 bases removed from V and 0 bases from J, the gap between germline ends came to 12 bases. The CDR3 is 15 residues long.

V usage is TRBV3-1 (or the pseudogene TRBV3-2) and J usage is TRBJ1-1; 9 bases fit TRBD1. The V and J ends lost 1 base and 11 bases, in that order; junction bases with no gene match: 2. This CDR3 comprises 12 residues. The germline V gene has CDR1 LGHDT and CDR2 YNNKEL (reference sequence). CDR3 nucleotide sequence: TGTGCCAGCAGCCAAGGGACAGGGGTCGCTTTCTTT. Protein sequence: CASSQGTGVAFF.

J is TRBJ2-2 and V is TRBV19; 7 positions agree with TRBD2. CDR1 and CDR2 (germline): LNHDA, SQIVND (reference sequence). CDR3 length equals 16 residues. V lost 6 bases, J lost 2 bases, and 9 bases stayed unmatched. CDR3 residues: CASRQGGWVNTGELFF. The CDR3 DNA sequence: TGTGCCAGTAGGCAGGGAGGGTGGGTTAACACCGGGGAGCTGTTTTTT.

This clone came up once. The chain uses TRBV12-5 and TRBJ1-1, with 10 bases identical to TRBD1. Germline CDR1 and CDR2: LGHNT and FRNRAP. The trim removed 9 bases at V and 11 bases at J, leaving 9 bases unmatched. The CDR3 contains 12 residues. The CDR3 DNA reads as TGTGCTAGCTCGAGGGACAGGGGTAATGCTTTCTTT. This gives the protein CASSRDRGNAFF.

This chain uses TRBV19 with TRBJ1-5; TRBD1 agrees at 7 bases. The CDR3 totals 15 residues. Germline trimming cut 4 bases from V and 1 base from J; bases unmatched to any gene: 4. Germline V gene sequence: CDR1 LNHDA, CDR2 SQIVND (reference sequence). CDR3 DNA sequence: TGTGCCAGTAGTACTACAGGGGTGAGCAATCAGCCCCAGCATTTT. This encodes CASSTTGVSNQPQHF.

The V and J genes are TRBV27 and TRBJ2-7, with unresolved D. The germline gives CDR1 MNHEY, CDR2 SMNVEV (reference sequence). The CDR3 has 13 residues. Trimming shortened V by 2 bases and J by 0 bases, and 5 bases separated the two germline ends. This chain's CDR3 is CASSLGRSYEQYF. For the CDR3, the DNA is TGTGCCAGCAGTTTAGGCCGCTCCTACGAGCAGTACTTC.

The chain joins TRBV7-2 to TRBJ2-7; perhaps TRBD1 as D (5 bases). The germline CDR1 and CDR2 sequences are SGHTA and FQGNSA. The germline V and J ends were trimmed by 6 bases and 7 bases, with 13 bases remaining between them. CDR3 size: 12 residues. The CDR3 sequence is CASSRTGGEQYF. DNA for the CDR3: TGTGCCAGCAGTCGTACAGGTGGTGAGCAGTACTTC.

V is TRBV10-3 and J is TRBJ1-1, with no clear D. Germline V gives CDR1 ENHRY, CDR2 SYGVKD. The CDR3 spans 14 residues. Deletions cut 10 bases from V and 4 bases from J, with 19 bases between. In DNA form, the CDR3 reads TGTGCCACCAGGACTAGGCAGGACGGCACTGAAGCTTTCTTT. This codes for CATRTRQDGTEAFF.

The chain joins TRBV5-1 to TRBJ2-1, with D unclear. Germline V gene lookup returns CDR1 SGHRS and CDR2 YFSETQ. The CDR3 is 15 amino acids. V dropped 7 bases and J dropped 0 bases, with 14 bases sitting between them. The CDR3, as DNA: TGCGCCAGCTATGTCGCAGGAAGCTCCTACAATGAGCAGTTCTTC. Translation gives CASYVAGSSYNEQFF.

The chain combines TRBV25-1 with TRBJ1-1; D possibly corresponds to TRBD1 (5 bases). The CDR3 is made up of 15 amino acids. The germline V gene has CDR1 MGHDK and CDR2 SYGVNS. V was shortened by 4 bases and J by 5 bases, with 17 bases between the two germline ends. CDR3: CASSGWTGRGTEAFF. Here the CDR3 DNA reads TGTGCCAGCAGTGGTTGGACCGGGCGGGGGACTGAAGCTTTCTTT.

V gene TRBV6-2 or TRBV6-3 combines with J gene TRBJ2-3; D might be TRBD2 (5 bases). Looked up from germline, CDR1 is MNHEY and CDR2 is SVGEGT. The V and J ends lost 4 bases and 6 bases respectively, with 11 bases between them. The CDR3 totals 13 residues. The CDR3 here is CASSLTWEDTQYF. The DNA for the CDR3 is TGTGCCAGCAGTTTGACATGGGAGGATACGCAGTATTTT.

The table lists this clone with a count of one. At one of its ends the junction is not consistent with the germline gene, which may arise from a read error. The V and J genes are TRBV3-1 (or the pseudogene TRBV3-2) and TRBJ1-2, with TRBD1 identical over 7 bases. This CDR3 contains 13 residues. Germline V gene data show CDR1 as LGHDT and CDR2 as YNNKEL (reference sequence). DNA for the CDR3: TGTGCCAGCAGTCAAGGACAGGACTATGGCTACACCTTC. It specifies CASSQGQDYGYTF.

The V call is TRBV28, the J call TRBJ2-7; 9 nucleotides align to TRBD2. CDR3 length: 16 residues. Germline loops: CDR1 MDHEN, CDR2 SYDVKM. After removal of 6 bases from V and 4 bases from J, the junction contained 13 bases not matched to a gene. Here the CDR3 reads CASSNWGSGSLYEQYF. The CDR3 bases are TGTGCCAGCAGCAACTGGGGTAGCGGGAGTTTATACGAGCAGTACTTC.